The clone carrying this T cell receptor (beta chain) was seen only a few times. The antigen remains undetermined. The data originate from a study of T cell responses to AZD1222 COVID-19 vaccine. Study outcomes and limitations: In a largely white British group with more females than males, clonal diversity was possibly underestimated. Nearly half of spike-specific TCRs reportedly go after variant regions that carry no mutations. It was only after the peak T cell response that any repertoires were sampled. Spike-specific TCR breadth rose after two AZD1222 doses, and depth rose as well.

CDR3 length: 14 amino acids. The V gene lost 7 bases and the J gene lost 0 bases, with 10 bases spanning the gap. Per germline, CDR1 SGHRS and CDR2 YFSETQ. Generated by immunoSEQ multiplex PCR, the TCRdb table keeps only in-frame clones and is missing some. The table includes around 99,000 clones, roughly 88% detected once. V and J are TRBV5-1 and TRBJ1-4; D is perhaps TRBD1 (5 bases). The sequence came from an adult in good health. The sample here was peripheral blood, taken on day 0 of MenACWY control vaccination. The CDR3 DNA reads as TGCGCCAGCTGCCAGGGTTCAACTAATGAAAAACTGTTTTTT. It specifies CASCQGSTNEKLFF.